This record concerns one T cell receptor (beta chain) sequence. The TCRbeta library was prepared with unique molecular identifiers. One entry per CDR3 protein, called by TCRdb with MiXCR from the PCR reads. The table records approximately 230,000 distinct CDR3 sequences, about 25% of them present only once. The V gene's germline CDR1 is SQVTM and CDR2 ANQGSEA. Trimming took 3 bases from V and 7 from J; bases not matched to a gene: 8. The CDR3 covers 15 residues. The data derive from a study of T-cell reconstitution after alpha-beta-depleted transplantation in children. This TCR came from a girl aged 2 to 9 with Fanconi anemia, due to receive a stem cell transplant. Specimen: PBMCs, collected before TCRalphabeta/CD19-depleted stem cell transplant. The rearrangement joins TRBV29-1 to TRBJ2-2, with 10 bases identical to TRBD2. The CDR3 loop reads CSVDKGAGGVGELFF. CDR3 coding DNA: TGCAGCGTTGATAAGGGAGCGGGAGGGGTCGGGGAGCTGTTTTTT.